One sample yielded the 4 T cell receptor beta chains listed below, sequenced in a study of blood T cell repertoires in COVID-19. This table comes from immunoSEQ multiplex PCR, and its TCRdb copy is limited to in-frame clones, with some not included. Among about 330,000 clones listed, around 87% were seen once. What was sequenced was PBMCs or T cells enriched from blood (not recorded which). The receptors come from a woman under 40 who had recovered from COVID-19.

V is TRBV2 and J is TRBJ1-2; 7 bases match TRBD1. From germline, CDR1 is SNHLY and CDR2 FYNNEI. CDR3 length: 13 amino acids. V lost 5 bases, J lost 8 bases, and 8 bases stayed unmatched. This CDR3 reads CASSPQRQGGYTF. In DNA form, the CDR3 reads TGTGCCAGCAGTCCCCAACGACAGGGAGGCTACACCTTC.

The sample holds a few counts of this clone. The V and J genes are TRBV6-1 and TRBJ2-3; 10 nucleotides line up with TRBD2. CDR3 length: 14 amino acids. The J segment lost 4 bases and the V segment lost 4 bases, leaving 2 bases of the junction unmatched. Germline values: CDR1 MNHNS, CDR2 SASEGT. CDR3 coding DNA: TGTGCCAGCAGTGGAGCGGGGGGGCCAGATACGCAGTATTTT. Translated, it gives CASSGAGGPDTQYF.

The chain joins TRBV18 to TRBJ1-3; TRBD1 matches at 7 bases. This CDR3 comprises 14 residues. V was pared by 3 bases and J by 7 bases, with 6 bases of the junction left unmatched. The germline V gene encodes CDR1 KGHSH and CDR2 LQKENI. CDR3 loop: CASSPDRESNTIYF. For the CDR3, the DNA is TGTGCCAGCTCACCCGACAGGGAAAGTAACACCATATATTTT.

The genes are TRBV15 and TRBJ2-3; the D gene is possibly TRBD1 (5 bases). The germline V gene encodes CDR1 LNHNV and CDR2 YYDKDF (reference sequence). Trimming cost V 0 bases and J 9 bases, with 19 bases left between them. The CDR3 is made up of 16 amino acids. CDR3 residues: CATSRDQGQGRETQYF. Here the CDR3 DNA reads TGTGCCACCAGCAGAGATCAGGGCCAGGGCAGGGAAACGCAGTATTTT.